These 13 T cell receptor beta chains originate from one sample sequenced in a study of blood T cell repertoires in COVID-19 (dated by TCRdb to 2020 to 2022). Libraries were made using the immunoSEQ multiplex PCR assay. TCRdb limited this immuneACCESS table to in-frame rearrangements with V and J called. A share of clones is missing; checked studies link under half to unresolved V genes, and the rest is unexplained. For this sample there are approximately 90,000 clones; about 78% appear just once. Approximately 15% of the sample is held by the ten biggest clonotypes. The sample comprised peripheral blood. These receptors all stem from an elderly woman with acute or convalescent COVID-19.

This CDR3 reads CASSQDRAAESSFSNQPQHF. DNA for the CDR3: TGTGCCAGCAGCCAAGATCGAGCAGCCGAATCTAGTTTTAGCAATCAGCCCCAGCATTTT. The chain carries TRBV3-1 (or the pseudogene TRBV3-2) and TRBJ1-5; D is undetermined. Germline assignment: CDR1 LGHDT and CDR2 YNNKEL (reference sequence). This CDR3 is 20 amino acids long. The germline V and J ends were trimmed by 0 bases and 0 bases, with 21 bases remaining between them.

This clone turned up a few times. The rearrangement uses TRBV7-9 and TRBJ1-2; 7 bases line up with TRBD1. The germline V gene encodes CDR1 SEHNR and CDR2 FQNEAQ (reference sequence). CDR3 length: 15 amino acids. The ends lost 0 bases at V and 2 bases at J; junction bases unmatched: 3. This CDR3 is CASSLADRPNYGYTF. The CDR3 DNA sequence: TGTGCCAGCAGCTTAGCGGACAGGCCAAACTATGGCTACACCTTC.

In this sample, this clone turned up once. The J gene is TRBJ2-1, the V gene TRBV7-2; TRBD2 agrees at 13 bases. CDR3 length: 15 amino acids. The germline gives CDR1 SGHTA, CDR2 FQGNSA. The ends lost 5 bases at V and 7 bases at J; junction bases unmatched: 5. CDR3 bases: TGTGCCAGCAGCAAAGGGACTAGCGGGGAGAATGAGCAGTTCTTC. Translating gives CASSKGTSGENEQFF.

CDR3 residues: CASSTGTGGEKLFF. The DNA of the CDR3 is TGTGCCAGCAGTACCGGGACAGGGGGTGAAAAACTGTTTTTT. This chain uses TRBV6-6 with TRBJ1-4; 11 nucleotides agree with TRBD1. The ends lost 5 bases at V and 7 bases at J; junction bases unmatched: 3. Per germline, CDR1 MNHNY and CDR2 SVGAGI (reference sequence). The length of the CDR3 is 14 residues.

The chain employs TRBV24-1 and TRBJ2-3; 13 positions agree with TRBD2. V lost 4 bases and J lost 2; bases outside the gene matches: 5. This CDR3 spans 17 amino acids. The V gene's germline CDR1 is KGHDR and CDR2 SFDVKD. The CDR3 DNA is TGTGCCACCAGTGACCGGGGACTAGCGGGGTCCACAGATACGCAGTATTTT. This sequence encodes CATSDRGLAGSTDTQYF.

This chain links TRBV6-5 with TRBJ1-6; D is unresolved. The germline CDR1 and CDR2 sequences are MNHEY and SVGAGI. V shed 6 bases and J shed 6 bases, with 12 bases lying between them. CDR3 length equals 14 residues. The CDR3 coding sequence is TGTGCCAGCAGCCTCGAGGGCGGTAATTCACCCCTCCACTTT. It is translated as CASSLEGGNSPLHF.

The rearrangement links TRBV11-3 to TRBJ2-1; 9 bases agree with TRBD2. This CDR3 contains 16 residues. J gave up 1 base and V 1 base, and 2 bases lay outside the gene matches. CDR1 is SGHNT and CDR2 is YENEEA in the germline V gene. CDR3 DNA: TGTGCCAGCAGCTTAGGCGGGGGGGCGTCCTACAATGAGCAGTTCTTC. Translated: CASSLGGGASYNEQFF.

V usage is TRBV29-1 and J usage is TRBJ2-1; TRBD1 matches 12 bases. Trimming took 7 bases from V and 5 from J; bases not matched to a gene: 9. Germline V gene sequence: CDR1 SQVTM, CDR2 ANQGSEA. The CDR3 length is 15 residues. CDR3 in amino acids: CSGSRGQGANNEQFF. CDR3 in DNA: TGCAGCGGTTCTAGGGGACAGGGGGCGAACAATGAGCAGTTCTTC.

The rearrangement links TRBV5-5 to TRBJ1-3, with a tentative D call TRBD1 (5 bases). This CDR3 has 14 residues. The V gene lost 0 bases and the J gene lost 3 bases, with 7 bases spanning the gap. In germline, CDR1 is SGHKS, CDR2 YYEKEE (reference sequence). The CDR3 loop reads CASSLEGLGNTIYF. The CDR3 nucleotides are TGTGCCAGCAGCTTGGAGGGACTTGGAAACACCATATATTTT.

V is TRBV5-6 and J is TRBJ1-1; D may be TRBD1 (5 bases). Trimming left V 3 bases short and J 5 bases short, with 23 bases between. This CDR3 contains 17 residues. CDR1 SGHDT and CDR2 YYEEEE come from the germline V gene. This CDR3 is CASSSLGAGRANTEAFF. The CDR3 region has the DNA TGTGCCAGCAGCTCCCTCGGGGCAGGGAGGGCCAATACTGAAGCTTTCTTT.

This clone was seen only a few times. This chain links TRBV7-9 with TRBJ1-2; tentative D call: TRBD1 (5 bases). V lost 7 bases, J lost 1 base, and 7 bases lay in between. This CDR3 comprises 12 residues. Per germline, CDR1 SEHNR and CDR2 FQNEAQ (reference sequence). CDR3 residues: CASTRGNYGYTF. The CDR3 nucleotides are TGTGCCAGCACGAGGGGTAACTATGGCTACACCTTC.

The V and J genes are TRBV2 and TRBJ1-2; TRBD1 matches 10 bases. Germline trimming cut 6 bases from V and 8 bases from J; bases unmatched to any gene: 12. Germline V CDR1 and CDR2: SNHLY, FYNNEI. The CDR3 runs to 15 residues. The CDR3 reads CASRADRGGSEGYTF. CDR3 DNA sequence: TGTGCCAGCAGAGCGGACAGGGGGGGATCTGAAGGCTACACCTTC.

The gene calls are TRBV5-1 and TRBJ2-5, with D perhaps matching TRBD2 (7 bases). From germline, CDR1 is SGHRS and CDR2 YFSETQ. Deletions cut 7 bases from V and 3 bases from J, with 16 bases between. The CDR3 is made up of 14 amino acids. The CDR3 here is CASGPRGGEETQYF. The CDR3 DNA sequence: TGCGCCAGCGGTCCGAGGGGGGGCGAAGAGACCCAGTACTTC. Full variable domain (missing parts from reference TRBV5-1 and TRBJ2-5): KAGVTQTPRYLIKTRGQQVTLSCSPISGHRSVSWYQQTPGQGLQFLFEYFSETQRNKGNFPGRFSGRQFSNSRSEMNVSTLELGDSALYLCASGPRGGEETQYFGPGTRLLVL.